Listed here are 5 T cell receptor beta chains from one sample, sequenced in a study of cytomegalovirus exposure and HLA in healthy donors. PCR used 60 Vbeta primers and 13 Jbeta primers. Using immunoSEQ multiplex PCR, the repertoire was profiled, and TCRdb retains in-frame clones only, with some absent. The sample carries 80,000 to 100,000 clones, roughly 73% recorded once. Sequences were obtained from PBMCs. The source is a man aged 35-49 years in good health and CMV-seronegative.

A few counts support this clone. The V and J genes are TRBV25-1 and TRBJ1-1; D perhaps matches TRBD1 (6 bases). Trimming stripped 6 bases from V and 8 bases from J, with 13 bases between. Germline V gene lookup returns CDR1 MGHDK and CDR2 SYGVNS. This CDR3 is 12 amino acids long. The CDR3 loop reads CASREDSPEAFF. The DNA of the CDR3 is TGTGCCAGCAGAGAGGACAGTCCCGAAGCTTTCTTT.

The chain recombines TRBV2 with TRBJ2-7, with 8 bases matching TRBD2. Germline V gene lookup returns CDR1 SNHLY and CDR2 FYNNEI. The CDR3 loop spans 14 amino acids. With 4 bases clipped from V and 0 bases from J, the junction kept 2 bases outside the gene matches. The CDR3 DNA is TGTGCCAGCAGTGCTCGGGAGGGCTCCTACGAGCAGTACTTC. Translating it yields CASSAREGSYEQYF.

This clone was recorded at least ten times. The V gene is TRBV5-1, the J gene TRBJ2-2, with 8 bases fitting TRBD1. Germline lookup yields CDR1 SGHRS and CDR2 YFSETQ. The length of the CDR3 is 15 residues. V shed 4 bases, J shed 0 bases, and the junction held 2 bases outside the gene matches. The DNA for the CDR3 is TGCGCCAGCAGCCTACAGGGGGCGAACACCGGGGAGCTGTTTTTT. This gives the protein CASSLQGANTGELFF.

The chain uses TRBV7-9 and TRBJ1-2; 7 bases match TRBD1. Looked up from germline, CDR1 is SEHNR and CDR2 is FQNEAQ (reference sequence). This CDR3 is built from 14 residues. V trimming: 1 base; J trimming: 8 bases; junction bases outside the gene matches: 7. This chain's CDR3 is CASSLVNRGEGYTF. As DNA, the CDR3 is TGTGCCAGCAGCTTAGTCAACAGGGGAGAAGGCTACACCTTC.

The chain recombines TRBV21-1 with TRBJ2-1; no DNA check was done on the table's D call, TRBD1. TRBV21-1 constitutes a pseudogene. The CDR3 length is 14 residues. The chain's CDR3 is CASRGTGAYNEQFF. The CDR3 DNA follows: TGTGCCAGCAGAGGGACAGGAGCCTACAATGAGCAGTTCTTC.